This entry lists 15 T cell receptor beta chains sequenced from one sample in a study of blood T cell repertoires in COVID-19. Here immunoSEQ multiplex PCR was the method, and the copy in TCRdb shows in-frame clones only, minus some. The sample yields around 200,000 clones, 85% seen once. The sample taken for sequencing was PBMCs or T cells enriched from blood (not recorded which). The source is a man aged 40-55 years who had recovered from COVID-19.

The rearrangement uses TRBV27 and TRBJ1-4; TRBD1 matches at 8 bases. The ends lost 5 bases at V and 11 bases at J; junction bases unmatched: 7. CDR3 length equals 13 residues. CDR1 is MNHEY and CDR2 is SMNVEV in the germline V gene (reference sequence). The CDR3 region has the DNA TGTGCCAGCAGTCCAGACAGGGGACGTAAACTGTTTTTT. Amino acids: CASSPDRGRKLFF.

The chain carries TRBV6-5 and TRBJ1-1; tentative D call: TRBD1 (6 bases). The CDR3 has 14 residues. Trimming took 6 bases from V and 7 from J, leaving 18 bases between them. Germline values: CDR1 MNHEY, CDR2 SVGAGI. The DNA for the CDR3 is TGTGCCAGCAGCAGGGGAGGGATCTTGGGTGAAGCTTTCTTT. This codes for CASSRGGILGEAFF.

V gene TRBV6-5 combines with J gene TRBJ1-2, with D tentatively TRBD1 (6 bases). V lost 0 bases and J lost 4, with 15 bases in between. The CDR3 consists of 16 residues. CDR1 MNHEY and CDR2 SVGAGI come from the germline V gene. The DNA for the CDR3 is TGTGCCAGCAGTTACTCTTCAGGGGACGGGATCTATGGCTACACCTTC. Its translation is CASSYSSGDGIYGYTF.

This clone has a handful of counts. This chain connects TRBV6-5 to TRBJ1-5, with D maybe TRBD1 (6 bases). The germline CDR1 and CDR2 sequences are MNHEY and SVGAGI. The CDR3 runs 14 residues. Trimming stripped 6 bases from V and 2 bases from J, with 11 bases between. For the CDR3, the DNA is TGTGCCAGCAGAAGGGGGAATCGCAATCAGCCCCAGCATTTT. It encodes CASRRGNRNQPQHF.

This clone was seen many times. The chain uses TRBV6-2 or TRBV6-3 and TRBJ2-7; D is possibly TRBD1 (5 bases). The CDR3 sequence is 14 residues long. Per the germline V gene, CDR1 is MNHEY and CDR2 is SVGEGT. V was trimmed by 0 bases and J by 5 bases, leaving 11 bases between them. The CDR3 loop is CASSYSRDRDEQYF. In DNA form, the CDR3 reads TGTGCCAGCAGTTACTCCAGGGATCGCGACGAGCAGTACTTC.

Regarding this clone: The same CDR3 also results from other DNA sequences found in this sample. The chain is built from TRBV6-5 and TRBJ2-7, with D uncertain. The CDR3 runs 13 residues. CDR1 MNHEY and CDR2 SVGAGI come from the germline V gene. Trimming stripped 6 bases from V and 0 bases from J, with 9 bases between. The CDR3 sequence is CASRETGSYEQYF. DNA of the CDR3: TGTGCCAGCAGAGAGACGGGCTCCTACGAGCAGTACTTC.

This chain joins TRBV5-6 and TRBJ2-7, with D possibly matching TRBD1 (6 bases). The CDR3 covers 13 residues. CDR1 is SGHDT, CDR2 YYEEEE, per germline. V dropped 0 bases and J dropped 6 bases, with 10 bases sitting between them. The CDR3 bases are TGTGCCAGCAGCTTGGTTCAGGGGCGCGAGCAGTACTTC. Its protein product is CASSLVQGREQYF. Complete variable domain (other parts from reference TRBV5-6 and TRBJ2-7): DAGVTQSPTHLIKTRGQQVTLRCSPKSGHDTVSWYQQALGQGPQFIFQYYEEEERQRGNFPDRFSGHQFPNYSSELNVNALLLGDSALYLCASSLVQGREQYFGPGTRLTVT.

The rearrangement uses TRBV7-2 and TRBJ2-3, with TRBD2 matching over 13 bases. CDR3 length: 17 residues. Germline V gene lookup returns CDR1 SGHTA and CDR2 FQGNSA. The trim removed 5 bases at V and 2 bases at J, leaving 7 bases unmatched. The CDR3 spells CASSPRTSGRFTDTQYF. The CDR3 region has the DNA TGTGCCAGCAGCCCGAGGACTAGCGGGAGATTCACAGATACGCAGTATTTT. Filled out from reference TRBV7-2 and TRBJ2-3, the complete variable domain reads GAGVSQSPSNKVTEKGKDVELRCDPISGHTALYWYRQSLGQGLEFLIYFQGNSAPDKSGLPSDRFSAERTGGSVSTLTIQRTQQEDSAVYLCASSPRTSGRFTDTQYFGPGTRLTVL.

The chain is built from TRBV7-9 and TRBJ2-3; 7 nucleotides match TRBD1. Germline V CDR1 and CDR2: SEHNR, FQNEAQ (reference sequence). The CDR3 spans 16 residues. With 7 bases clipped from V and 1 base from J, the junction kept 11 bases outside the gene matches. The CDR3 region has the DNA TGTGCCAGCACCTCCCCAATCCAGGGGGGCACAGATACGCAGTATTTT. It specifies CASTSPIQGGTDTQYF. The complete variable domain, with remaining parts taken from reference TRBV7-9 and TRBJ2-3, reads DTGVSQNPRHKITKRGQNVTFRCDPISEHNRLYWYRQTLGQGPEFLTYFQNEAQLEKSRLLSDRFSAERPKGSFSTLEIQRTEQGDSAMYLCASTSPIQGGTDTQYFGPGTRLTVL.

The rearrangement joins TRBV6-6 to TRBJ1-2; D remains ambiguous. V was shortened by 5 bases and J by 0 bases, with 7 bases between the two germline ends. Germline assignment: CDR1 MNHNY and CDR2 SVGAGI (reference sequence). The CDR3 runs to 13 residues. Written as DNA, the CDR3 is TGTGCCAGCAGTGGCGGGTCTAACTATGGCTACACCTTC. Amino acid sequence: CASSGGSNYGYTF.

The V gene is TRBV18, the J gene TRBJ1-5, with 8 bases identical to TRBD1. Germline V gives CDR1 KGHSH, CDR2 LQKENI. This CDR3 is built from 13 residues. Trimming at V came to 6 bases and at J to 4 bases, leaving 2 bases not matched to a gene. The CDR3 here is CASSRQGNQPQHF. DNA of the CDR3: TGTGCCAGCTCCCGACAGGGGAATCAGCCCCAGCATTTT.

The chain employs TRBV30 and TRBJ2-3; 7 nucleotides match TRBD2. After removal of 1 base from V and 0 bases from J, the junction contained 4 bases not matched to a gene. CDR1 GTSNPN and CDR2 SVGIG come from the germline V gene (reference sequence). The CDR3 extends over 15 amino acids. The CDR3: CAWSDGSGSTDTQYF. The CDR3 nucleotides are TGTGCCTGGAGTGATGGTAGCGGGAGCACAGATACGCAGTATTTT. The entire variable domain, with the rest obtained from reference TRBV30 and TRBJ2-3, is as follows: SQTIHQWPATLVQPVGSPLSLECTVEGTSNPNLYWYRQAAGRGLQLLFYSVGIGQISSEVPQNLSASRPQDRQFILSSKKLLLSDSGFYLCAWSDGSGSTDTQYFGPGTRLTVL.

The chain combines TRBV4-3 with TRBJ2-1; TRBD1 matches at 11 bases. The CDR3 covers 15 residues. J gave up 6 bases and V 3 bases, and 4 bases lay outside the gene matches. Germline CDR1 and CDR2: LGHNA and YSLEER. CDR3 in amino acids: CASSQGQGVFNEQFF. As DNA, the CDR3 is TGCGCCAGCAGCCAGGGACAGGGGGTGTTCAATGAGCAGTTCTTC.

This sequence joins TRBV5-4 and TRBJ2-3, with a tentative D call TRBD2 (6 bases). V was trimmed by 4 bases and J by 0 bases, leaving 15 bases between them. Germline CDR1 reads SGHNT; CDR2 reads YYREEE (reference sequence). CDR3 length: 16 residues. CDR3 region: CASSKGRGSSTDTQYF. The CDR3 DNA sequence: TGTGCCAGCAGCAAGGGGCGGGGCTCTAGCACAGATACGCAGTATTTT.

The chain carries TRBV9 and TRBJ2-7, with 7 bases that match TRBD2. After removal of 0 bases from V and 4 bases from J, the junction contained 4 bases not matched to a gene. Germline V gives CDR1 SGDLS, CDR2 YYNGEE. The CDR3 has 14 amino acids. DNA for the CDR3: TGTGCCAGCAGCGTAGGCGGGAGCTCATACGAGCAGTACTTC. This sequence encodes CASSVGGSSYEQYF.